These T cell receptor beta chains were read from a single sample in a study of blood T cell repertoires in COVID-19. TCRdb keeps only in-frame clones here, not all; method: immunoSEQ multiplex PCR. The table shows some 220,000 clones, with roughly 82% occurring only once. Sequences were obtained from peripheral blood. The receptors were sampled from a man aged 45-65 years with active or convalescent COVID-19. The CDR3 runs from the conserved cysteine through the conserved F or W. Fields, in order: J gene, V gene, clone size, CDR3 protein. The listing skips clone size in some rows; elsewhere it reads once, few, many or a size class.

J gene: TRBJ1-4
V gene: TRBV5-1
clone size: NA
CDR3 protein: CASGESPTNEKLFF

J gene: TRBJ2-1
V gene: TRBV29-1
clone size: NA
CDR3 protein: CSVASGGYNEQFF

J gene: TRBJ1-1
V gene: TRBV7-9
clone size: NA
CDR3 protein: CASRLGETEAFF

J gene: TRBJ2-7
V gene: TRBV4-1
clone size: NA
CDR3 protein: CASSQGTGAPYEQYF

J gene: TRBJ2-7
V gene: TRBV6-6
clone size: NA
CDR3 protein: CASSYAPAGALYEQYF

J gene: TRBJ2-7
V gene: TRBV18
clone size: once
CDR3 protein: CASSPTGTGTEQYF

J gene: TRBJ2-2
V gene: TRBV5-8
clone size: few
CDR3 protein: CASSLQGRANTGELFF

J gene: TRBJ2-3
V gene: TRBV3-1/TRBV3-2
clone size: NA
CDR3 protein: CASSPQGSDTQYF

J gene: TRBJ2-2
V gene: TRBV6-7
clone size: NA
CDR3 protein: CASSYRQFGELFF

J gene: TRBJ2-2
V gene: TRBV2
clone size: NA
CDR3 protein: CASMGQPNTGELFF

J gene: TRBJ1-1
V gene: TRBV10-3
clone size: NA
CDR3 protein: CAIRTTGFLDTEAFF

J gene: TRBJ2-1
V gene: TRBV27
clone size: NA
CDR3 protein: CASSRLAGGPREQFF

J gene: TRBJ2-5
V gene: TRBV5-5
clone size: NA
CDR3 protein: CASSLGLAEKETQYF

J gene: TRBJ1-1
V gene: TRBV7-2
clone size: few
CDR3 protein: CASSIRQGAEAFF

J gene: TRBJ1-2
V gene: TRBV3-1/TRBV3-2
clone size: NA
CDR3 protein: CASSQAGYGYTF

J gene: TRBJ2-2
V gene: TRBV19
clone size: once
CDR3 protein: CASSMGTAYVANTGELFF

J gene: TRBJ2-2
V gene: TRBV11-2
clone size: NA
CDR3 protein: CASSLSRGTNTGELFF